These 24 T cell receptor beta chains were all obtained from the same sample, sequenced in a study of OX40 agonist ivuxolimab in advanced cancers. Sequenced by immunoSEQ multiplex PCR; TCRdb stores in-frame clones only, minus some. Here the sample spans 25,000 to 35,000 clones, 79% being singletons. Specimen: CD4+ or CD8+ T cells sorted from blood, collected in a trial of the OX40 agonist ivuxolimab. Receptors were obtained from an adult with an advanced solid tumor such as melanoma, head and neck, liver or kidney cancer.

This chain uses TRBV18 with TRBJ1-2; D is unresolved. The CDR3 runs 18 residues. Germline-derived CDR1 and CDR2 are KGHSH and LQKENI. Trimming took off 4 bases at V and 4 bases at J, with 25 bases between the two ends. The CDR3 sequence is CASSHDLYTGSLAYGYTF. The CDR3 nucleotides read TGTGCCAGCTCACACGATTTATATACCGGGAGCCTAGCCTATGGCTACACCTTC.

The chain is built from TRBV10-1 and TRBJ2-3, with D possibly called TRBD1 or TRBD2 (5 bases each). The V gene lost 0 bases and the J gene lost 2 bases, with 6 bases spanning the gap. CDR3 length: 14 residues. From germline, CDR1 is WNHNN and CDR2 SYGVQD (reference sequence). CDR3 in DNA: TGCGCCAGCAGTGAGTCGGGGACCACAGATACGCAGTATTTT. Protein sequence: CASSESGTTDTQYF.

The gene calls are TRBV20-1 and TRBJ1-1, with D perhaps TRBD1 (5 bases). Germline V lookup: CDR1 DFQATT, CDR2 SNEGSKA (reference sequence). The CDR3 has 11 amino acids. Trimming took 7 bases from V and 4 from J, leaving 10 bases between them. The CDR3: CSEGATTEAFF. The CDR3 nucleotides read TGCAGTGAAGGGGCCACCACTGAAGCTTTCTTT.

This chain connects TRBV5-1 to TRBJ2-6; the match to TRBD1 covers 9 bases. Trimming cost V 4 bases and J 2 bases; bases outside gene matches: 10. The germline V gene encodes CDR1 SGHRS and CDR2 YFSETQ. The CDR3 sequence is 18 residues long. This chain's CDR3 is CASSPGQGLVAGANVLTF. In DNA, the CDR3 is TGCGCCAGCAGCCCGGGACAGGGCTTGGTAGCTGGGGCCAACGTCCTGACTTTC.

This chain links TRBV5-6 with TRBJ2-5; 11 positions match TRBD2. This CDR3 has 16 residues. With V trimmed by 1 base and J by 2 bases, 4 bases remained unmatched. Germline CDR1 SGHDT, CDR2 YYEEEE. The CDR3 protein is CASSLPLAGGQETQYF. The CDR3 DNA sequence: TGTGCCAGCAGCTTGCCGCTAGCGGGGGGACAAGAGACCCAGTACTTC.

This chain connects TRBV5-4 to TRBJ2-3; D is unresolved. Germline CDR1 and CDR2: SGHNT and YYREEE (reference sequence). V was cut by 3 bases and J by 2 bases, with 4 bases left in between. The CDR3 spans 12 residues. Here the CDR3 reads CASSSNTDTQYF. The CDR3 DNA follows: TGTGCCAGCAGCTCTAACACAGATACGCAGTATTTT.

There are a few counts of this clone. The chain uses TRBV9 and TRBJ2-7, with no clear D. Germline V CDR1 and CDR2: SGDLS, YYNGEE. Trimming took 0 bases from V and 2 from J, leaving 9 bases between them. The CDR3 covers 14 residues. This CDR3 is CASSVGMAPYEQYF. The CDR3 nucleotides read TGTGCCAGCAGCGTAGGGATGGCCCCCTACGAGCAGTACTTC.

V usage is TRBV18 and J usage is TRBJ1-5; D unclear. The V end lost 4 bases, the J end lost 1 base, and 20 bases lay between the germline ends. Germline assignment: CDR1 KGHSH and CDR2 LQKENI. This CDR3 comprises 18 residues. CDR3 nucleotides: TGTGCCAGCTCACTCTATGACCCCTTTTCTGGGAGCAATCAGCCCCAGCATTTT. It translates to CASSLYDPFSGSNQPQHF.

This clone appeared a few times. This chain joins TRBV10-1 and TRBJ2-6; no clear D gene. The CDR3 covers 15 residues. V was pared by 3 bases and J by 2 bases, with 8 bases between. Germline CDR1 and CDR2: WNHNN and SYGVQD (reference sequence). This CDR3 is CASSDSKAGANVLTF. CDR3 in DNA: TGCGCCAGCAGTGATTCGAAGGCTGGGGCCAACGTCCTGACTTTC.

CDR3 DNA: TGTGCCAGCAGTTACTTCGGGGAGGGCGAGCAGTACTTC. Amino acids: CASSYFGEGEQYF. This chain links TRBV6-5 with TRBJ2-7, with 7 bases fitting TRBD2. The CDR3 is 13 residues long. In germline, CDR1 is MNHEY, CDR2 SVGAGI. The V gene end was trimmed by 1 base and the J gene end by 6 bases; junction bases not matched to a gene: 3.

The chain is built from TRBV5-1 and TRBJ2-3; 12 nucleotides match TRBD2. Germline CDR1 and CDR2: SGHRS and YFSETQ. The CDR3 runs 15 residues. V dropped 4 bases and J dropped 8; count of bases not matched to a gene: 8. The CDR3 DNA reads TGCGCCAGCAGCACAGACGGACTAGCGGGACGTACGCAGTATTTT. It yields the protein CASSTDGLAGRTQYF. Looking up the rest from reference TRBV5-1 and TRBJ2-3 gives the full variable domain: KAGVTQTPRYLIKTRGQQVTLSCSPISGHRSVSWYQQTPGQGLQFLFEYFSETQRNKGNFPGRFSGRQFSNSRSEMNVSTLELGDSALYLCASSTDGLAGRTQYFGPGTRLTVL.

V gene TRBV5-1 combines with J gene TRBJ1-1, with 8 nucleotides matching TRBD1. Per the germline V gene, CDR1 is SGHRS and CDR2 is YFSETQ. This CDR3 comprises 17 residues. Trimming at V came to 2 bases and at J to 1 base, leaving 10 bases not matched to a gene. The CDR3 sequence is CASSFPGQVYGNTEAFF. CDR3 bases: TGCGCCAGCAGCTTCCCGGGACAGGTATACGGGAACACTGAAGCTTTCTTT. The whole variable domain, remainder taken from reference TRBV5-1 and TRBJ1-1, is KAGVTQTPRYLIKTRGQQVTLSCSPISGHRSVSWYQQTPGQGLQFLFEYFSETQRNKGNFPGRFSGRQFSNSRSEMNVSTLELGDSALYLCASSFPGQVYGNTEAFFGQGTRLTVV.

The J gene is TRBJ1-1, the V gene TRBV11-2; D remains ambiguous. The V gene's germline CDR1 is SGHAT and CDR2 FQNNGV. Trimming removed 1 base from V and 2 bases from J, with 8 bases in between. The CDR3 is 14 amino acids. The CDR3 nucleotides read TGTGCCAGCAGCTTAGTAGCGGGCAACACTGAAGCTTTCTTT. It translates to CASSLVAGNTEAFF.

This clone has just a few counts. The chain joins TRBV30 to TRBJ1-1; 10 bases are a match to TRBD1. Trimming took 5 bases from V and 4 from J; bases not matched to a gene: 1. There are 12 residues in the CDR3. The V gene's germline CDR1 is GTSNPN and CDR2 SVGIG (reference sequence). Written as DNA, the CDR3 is TGTGCCTGGGGGGACAGGGGCACTGAAGCTTTCTTT. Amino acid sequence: CAWGDRGTEAFF.

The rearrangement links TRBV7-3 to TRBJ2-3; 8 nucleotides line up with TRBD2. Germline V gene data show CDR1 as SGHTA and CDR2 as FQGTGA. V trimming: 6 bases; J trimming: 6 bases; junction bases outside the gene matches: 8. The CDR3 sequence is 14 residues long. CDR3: CASSYGTSADTQYF. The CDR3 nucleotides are TGTGCCAGCAGTTACGGGACTAGTGCCGATACGCAGTATTTT.

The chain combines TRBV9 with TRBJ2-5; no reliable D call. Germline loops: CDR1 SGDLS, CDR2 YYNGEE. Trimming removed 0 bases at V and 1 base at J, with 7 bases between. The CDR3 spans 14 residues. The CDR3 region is CASSVAAVQETQYF. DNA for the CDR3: TGTGCCAGCAGCGTAGCTGCAGTCCAAGAGACCCAGTACTTC.

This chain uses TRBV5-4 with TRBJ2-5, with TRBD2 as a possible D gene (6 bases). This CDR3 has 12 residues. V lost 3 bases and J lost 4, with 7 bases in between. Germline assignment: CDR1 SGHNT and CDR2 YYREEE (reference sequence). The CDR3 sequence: CASSYGGETQYF. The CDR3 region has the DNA TGTGCCAGCAGCTACGGGGGAGAGACCCAGTACTTC.

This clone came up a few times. Here the CDR3 DNA reads TGTGCCAGCATATTTACGGAACGGAATACGGGGGTCTACGGCTACACCTTC. Translation gives CASIFTERNTGVYGYTF. J is TRBJ1-2 and V is TRBV28; TRBD1 is a possible D gene (5 bases). The CDR3 is 17 residues long. Germline V gives CDR1 MDHEN, CDR2 SYDVKM. Trimming took off 7 bases at V and 8 bases at J, with 29 bases between the two ends.

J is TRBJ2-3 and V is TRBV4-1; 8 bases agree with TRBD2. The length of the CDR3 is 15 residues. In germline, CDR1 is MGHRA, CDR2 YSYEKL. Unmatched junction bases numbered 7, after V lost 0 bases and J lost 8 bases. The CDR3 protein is CASSQEGLDSPTQYF. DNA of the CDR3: TGCGCCAGCAGCCAAGAGGGACTAGACTCCCCTACGCAGTATTTT.

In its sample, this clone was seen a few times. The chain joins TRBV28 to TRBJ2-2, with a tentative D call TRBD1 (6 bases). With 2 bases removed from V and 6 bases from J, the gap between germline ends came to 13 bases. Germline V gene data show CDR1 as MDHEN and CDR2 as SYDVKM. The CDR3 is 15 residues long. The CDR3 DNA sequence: TGTGCCAGCAGTTTAACAGGGAGAAAGGCCGGGGAGCTGTTTTTT. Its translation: CASSLTGRKAGELFF. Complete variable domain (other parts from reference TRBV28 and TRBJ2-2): DVKVTQSSRYLVKRTGEKVFLECVQDMDHENMFWYRQDPGLGLRLIYFSYDVKMKEKGDIPEGYSVSREKKERFSLILESASTNQTSMYLCASSLTGRKAGELFFGEGSRLTVL.

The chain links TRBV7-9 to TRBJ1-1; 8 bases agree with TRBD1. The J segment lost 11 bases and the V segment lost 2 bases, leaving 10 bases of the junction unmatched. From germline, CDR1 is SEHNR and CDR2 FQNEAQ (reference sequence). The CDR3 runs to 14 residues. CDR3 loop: CASSLWTGFAAAFF. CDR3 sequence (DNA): TGTGCCAGCAGCTTATGGACAGGGTTTGCGGCGGCTTTCTTT.

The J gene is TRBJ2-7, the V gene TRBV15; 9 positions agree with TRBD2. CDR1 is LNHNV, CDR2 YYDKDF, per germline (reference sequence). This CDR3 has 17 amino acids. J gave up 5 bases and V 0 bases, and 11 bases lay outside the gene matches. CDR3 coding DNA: TGTGCCACCAGCAGAGATTTTAACCTCGCGGGAGGGAACGAGCAGTACTTC. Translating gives CATSRDFNLAGGNEQYF.

The CDR3 sequence: CASSSGGADIQYF. The CDR3 DNA reads as TGTGCCAGCTCGAGCGGGGGGGCCGACATTCAGTACTTC. The chain is built from TRBV25-1 and TRBJ2-4; 10 bases line up with TRBD2. V was clipped by 8 bases and J by 8 bases; unmatched bases: 6. Germline V CDR1 and CDR2: MGHDK, SYGVNS. CDR3 length: 13 amino acids.

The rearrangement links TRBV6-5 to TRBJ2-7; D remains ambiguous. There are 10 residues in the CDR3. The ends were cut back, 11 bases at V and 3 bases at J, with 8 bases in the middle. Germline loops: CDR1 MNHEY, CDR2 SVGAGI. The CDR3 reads CAAGDYEQYF. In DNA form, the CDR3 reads TGTGCCGCTGGGGACTACGAGCAGTACTTC.